This TCR beta chain is from a study of blood T cell repertoires in COVID-19 (dated by TCRdb to about 2020). Broadly, across the study: Collaborator samples came from the United States, Italy and Spain and covered acute and convalescent phases of COVID-19. Where available, HLA class I and class II types were taken from metadata supplied by the sample provider and were not determined by assay-based typing. The dataset comprised deeply sampled blood TCRbeta repertoires from subjects exposed to, actively infected with, or recovered from COVID-19. The repertoires were made available in a free public database intended to serve as a resource for research on the immune response to SARS-CoV-2. The material from the prospective study consisted of cDNA or gDNA derived from T cells, B-cell-depleted T cells, or PBMCs. The sample metadata nearly always contained a de-identified subject ID, COVID-19 status, age in years and sex. The samples were drawn from two sources: the first 160 participants of the ongoing ImmuneRACE study, and 1,254 subjects contributed by 6 global collaborators.

V is pared back by 4 bases and J by 8 bases, with 12 bases lying between the germline termini. The CDR3 numbers 13 residues from cysteine through phenylalanine. Only the CDR3 DNA is retained, 39 bases long and in frame from the first base. As encoded in the germline V gene, CDR1 is MDHEN while CDR2 is SYDVKM. Beyond this particular receptor, the publication reports: Clinical and demographic metadata were provided uncurated, with the amount varying by source and participant.

This clone was seen more than once but under ten times. Its recognized antigen is unknown. Within one base of it there is no much larger clone, and no base qualities were kept. The immunoSEQ Assay, a bias-controlled multiplex PCR, was used to amplify TCRbeta CDR3 regions from genomic DNA. As for the authors' bioinformatics: Nucleated cell counts per sample were estimated from amplification of reference gene primers within the assay. Sequence reads were collapsed and filtered to measure the absolute abundance of every unique TCRbeta CDR3 rearrangement. For each sample, productive Simpson clonality was calculated as the square root of Simpson's diversity index over productive rearrangements. The table comes from immuneACCESS by way of TCRdb, which keeps in-frame sequences with V and J called. Part of the clones is missing from these tables; in studies checked, under half for an unresolved V gene and the rest for unknown reasons. V, J and clone size derive from that table, while D and trimming were established from the DNA sequence. Within this sample are more than 7,500 clones, with 80% to 95% of them counted one time only. Jointly, the top ten make up 4% to 5% of the sample.

Whole blood was collected in K2EDTA tubes by collaborating institutions according to the institutions' own protocols. Collaborator samples were shipped for TCRbeta analysis as frozen whole blood, isolated PBMCs, or DNA extracted from either sample type. The source is a woman between 45 and 65 years old with active COVID-19. The specimen was peripheral blood. Recombination connected TRBV28 to TRBJ2-4, with no confidently assigned D gene. The CDR3 region reads CASSSRRYDIQYF. The bases read TGTGCCAGCAGTTCCCGCCGGTATGACATTCAGTACTTC.